These T cell receptor beta chains were read from a single sample in a study of shared clonotypes between healthy human individuals. Clones were sequenced by immunoSEQ multiplex PCR, and TCRdb holds only the in-frame ones, with some missing. The sample has some 500,000 clones, more than 95% seen once; the top ten hold 0.055% to 0.075%. Sequencing input: naive CD4+ T cells sorted from blood. The receptors derive from a woman in her twenties or thirties in good health. The CDR3 runs from the conserved cysteine through the conserved F or W. D genes are given only for firm matches.

v_gene	j_gene	d_gene	CDR3aa
TRBV10-3	TRBJ2-7	TRBD2	CAISGAGGPYEQYF
TRBV4-1	TRBJ2-1	NA	CASSQDRTEYNEQFF
TRBV5-6	TRBJ2-3	TRBD2	CASSLVAGAADTQYF
TRBV5-1	TRBJ2-6	NA	CASSKDSSGANVLTF
TRBV5-1	TRBJ2-3	TRBD2	CASSPTSGINTDTQYF
TRBV28	TRBJ2-1	NA	CASSWGTGTQSSYNEQFF
TRBV11-2	TRBJ2-7	TRBD2	CASRPSGRAYEQYF
TRBV15	TRBJ1-4	TRBD1	CATSSRQGVDEKLFF
TRBV5-5	TRBJ2-7	NA	CASSPGSVKYEQYF
TRBV29-1	TRBJ2-7	TRBD2	CSVRKREGGSYEQYF
TRBV10-1	TRBJ2-2	TRBD2	CASSTGLAGGYTGELFF
TRBV28	TRBJ2-7	TRBD1	CASTKFGTGRYEQYF
TRBV28	TRBJ2-7	NA	CASSLEEMKIGTYEQYF
TRBV28	TRBJ2-7	NA	CASSSRTEQYF
TRBV5-4	TRBJ2-3	NA	CASSLVADTQYF
TRBV7-2	TRBJ1-1	TRBD1	CASSPWGTGVYTEAFF
TRBV5-1	TRBJ1-3	NA	CASSLGQWDDGNTIYF
TRBV27	TRBJ2-3	TRBD1	CASSLSPGQGADTQYF
TRBV7-2	TRBJ2-2	TRBD1	CASSQTGSTNTGELFF
TRBV25-1	TRBJ1-5	NA	CASSGSGGGNQPQHF
TRBV2	TRBJ2-4	NA	CASSEKGLAKNIQYF
TRBV6-1	TRBJ2-7	NA	CASSPPPSTYEQYF
TRBV6-5	TRBJ1-1	NA	CASSYSSLNTEAFF
TRBV14	TRBJ2-1	TRBD2	CASRRFEGTSGNNEQFF
TRBV28	TRBJ1-2	NA	CASGRGGGYTF
TRBV19	TRBJ2-3	NA	CARGRTKKENTDTQYF
TRBV11-2	TRBJ2-7	NA	CASSSGVGGEQYF
TRBV5-1	TRBJ1-2	NA	CASSFYPPGNYGYTF
TRBV6-1	TRBJ2-5	NA	CASSSFWATRETQYF
TRBV7-9	TRBJ1-1	NA	CASSLASGWVATEAFF
TRBV20-1	TRBJ2-3	NA	CSAPVRGQYF
TRBV28	TRBJ1-5	NA	CASSLVGSYSNQPQHF
TRBV29-1	TRBJ2-7	NA	CSVERGYEQYF
TRBV7-9	TRBJ1-4	NA	CASSLGTTNEKLFF
TRBV2	TRBJ2-6	NA	CASSLGANVLTF
TRBV5-1	TRBJ2-7	NA	CASSLEGRNPSSEQYF
TRBV5-5	TRBJ2-1	TRBD1	CASSLEGQGVHNEQFF
TRBV28	TRBJ2-2	NA	CASYASGGGTGELFF
TRBV28	TRBJ1-4	NA	CASSPSRDGTNEKLFF
TRBV5-3	TRBJ2-7	TRBD2	CARSELAGVDEQYF
TRBV6-6	TRBJ2-7	NA	CASSYEGRHYEQYF
TRBV6-1	TRBJ2-7	NA	CASSEVSGSQMYEQYF
TRBV25-1	TRBJ2-1	NA	CASSGGSSYNEQFF
TRBV9	TRBJ2-1	NA	CASSVVAGSIYNEQFF